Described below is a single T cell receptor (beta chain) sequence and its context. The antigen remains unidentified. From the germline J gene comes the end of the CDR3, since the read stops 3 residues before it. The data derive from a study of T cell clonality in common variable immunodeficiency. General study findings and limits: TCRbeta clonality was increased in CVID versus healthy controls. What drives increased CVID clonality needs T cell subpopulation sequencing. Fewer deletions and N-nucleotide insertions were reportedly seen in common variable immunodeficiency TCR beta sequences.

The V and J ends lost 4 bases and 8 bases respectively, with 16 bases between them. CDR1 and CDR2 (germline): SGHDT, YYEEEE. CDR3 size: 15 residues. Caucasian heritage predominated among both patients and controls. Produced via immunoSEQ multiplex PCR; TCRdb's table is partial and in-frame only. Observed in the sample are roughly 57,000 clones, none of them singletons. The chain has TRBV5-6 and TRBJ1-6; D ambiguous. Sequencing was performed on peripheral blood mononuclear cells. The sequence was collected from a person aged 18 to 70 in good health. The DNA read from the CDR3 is TGTGCCAGCAGCCAAGCTAGCTGGGGAGATTCACCC. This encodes CASSQASWGDSP. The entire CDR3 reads CASSQASWGDSPLHF.